These 9 T cell receptor beta chains originate from one sample sequenced in a study of T cells after yellow fever vaccination (dated by TCRdb to between 2018 and 2021). The intended sense of this specimen's treatment or condition label: live attenuated yellow fever vaccine strain. The method was 5' RACE. For sequencing, an Illumina HiSeq 2500 was employed. TCRdb redid the processing of the public reads, applying fastp at Q25 and MiXCR, and retained in-frame beta chains. Each entry is one CDR3 protein sequence, shown with its most common DNA and genes. This sample is represented by more than 300,000 distinct CDR3 sequences; around 6.8% of them were singletons. 15% to 20% of the sample rests with the top ten. The sequenced sample was PBMCs, obtained more than 35 days after the first yellow fever vaccination. The source of these receptors is a man aged 18 to 29 who received the YFV17D yellow fever vaccine.

This clonotype was seen a few times. The J gene is TRBJ2-3, the V gene TRBV10-3; D may be TRBD1 (6 bases). CDR3 size: 14 residues. Per the germline V gene, CDR1 is ENHRY and CDR2 is SYGVKD. V gave up 7 bases and J gave up 2 bases, with 13 bases separating them. DNA for the CDR3: TGTGCCATCACGAACGGGGACAACACAGATACGCAGTATTTT. This sequence encodes CAITNGDNTDTQYF.

The chain has TRBV4-1 and TRBJ2-7; 7 positions agree with TRBD2. Germline V CDR1 and CDR2: MGHRA, YSYEKL. This CDR3 comprises 16 residues. Trimming at V came to 0 bases and at J to 2 bases, leaving 7 bases not matched to a gene. CDR3 sequence (DNA): TGCGCCAGCAGCCAAGATCGCCGGACTAGTGCCTACGAGCAGTACGTC. Translating it yields CASSQDRRTSAYEQYV.

This clonotype was counted at least ten times. This rearrangement joins TRBV10-3 to TRBJ2-3, with D perhaps matching TRBD2 (6 bases). Between the trimmed V and J ends, which lost 7 bases and 1 base, there was a span of 12 bases. The V gene's germline CDR1 is ENHRY and CDR2 SYGVKD. This CDR3 spans 14 amino acids. The CDR3 DNA follows: TGTGCCATCAAGCTAGCGCGTGGCACAGATACGCAGTATTTT. Amino acid sequence: CAIKLARGTDTQYF.

This clonotype has only a few counts. In nucleotides, the CDR3 is TGTGCCACCCTTAAGGAAGGTTACTCACCCCTCCACTTT. Protein: CATLKEGYSPLHF. V is TRBV12-3 or TRBV12-4 and J is TRBJ1-6; D gene unclear. The CDR3 spans 13 residues. Between the trimmed V and J ends, which lost 10 bases and 10 bases, there was a span of 17 bases.

The chain couples TRBV7-6 to TRBJ2-4; 16 positions agree with TRBD2. Germline CDR1 reads SGHVS; CDR2 reads FNYEAQ. This CDR3 comprises 18 residues. V dropped 4 bases and J dropped 7; count of bases not matched to a gene: 10. The CDR3 loop reads CASSSTWGLAGGMNIQYF. CDR3 in DNA: TGTGCCAGCAGCTCTACCTGGGGACTAGCGGGGGGGATGAACATTCAGTACTTC. The full variable domain, in which reference TRBV7-6 and TRBJ2-4 provide the parts outside the CDR3, is GAGVSQSPRYKVTKRGQDVALRCDPISGHVSLYWYRQALGQGPEFLTYFNYEAQQDKSGLPNDRFSAERPEGSISTLTIQRTEQRDSAMYRCASSSTWGLAGGMNIQYFGAGTRLSVL.

The chain couples TRBV5-5 to TRBJ2-2; D is unresolved. The CDR3 spans 14 residues. Trimming took off 3 bases at V and 2 bases at J, with 8 bases between the two ends. Germline loops: CDR1 SGHKS, CDR2 YYEKEE (reference sequence). In DNA form, the CDR3 reads TGTGCCAGCAGCTGGAGCCTCAACACCGGGGAGCTGTTTTTT. Encoded protein: CASSWSLNTGELFF.

This clonotype has just a few counts. V usage is TRBV4-2 and J usage is TRBJ2-3; the match to TRBD2 covers 11 bases. Germline values: CDR1 LGHNA, CDR2 YNFKEQ. With 5 bases clipped from V and 0 bases from J, the junction kept 13 bases outside the gene matches. The CDR3 is 19 residues long. In nucleotides, the CDR3 is TGTGCCAGCAGCGGCTGGGGGTCAACTAGCGGGGGAAGCACAGATACGCAGTATTTT. Protein sequence: CASSGWGSTSGGSTDTQYF.

The V gene is TRBV29-1, the J gene TRBJ1-2; perhaps TRBD1 as D (5 bases). The CDR3 runs 15 residues. V lost 3 bases to trimming and J lost 8 bases, with 22 bases between them. Per germline, CDR1 SQVTM and CDR2 ANQGSEA. The CDR3 coding sequence is TGCAGCGTTGATCCTTTAGGGGCGCGGGTGGGAGGCTACACCTTC. Its protein product is CSVDPLGARVGGYTF.

This clonotype was recorded at least ten times. The J gene is TRBJ2-1, the V gene TRBV4-3; 7 bases match TRBD2. Looked up from germline, CDR1 is LGHNA and CDR2 is YSLEER. There are 15 residues in the CDR3. V was pared by 0 bases and J by 3 bases, with 2 bases of the junction left unmatched. The chain's CDR3 is CASSQDPGGYNEQFF. CDR3 DNA: TGCGCCAGCAGCCAAGATCCGGGGGGCTACAATGAGCAGTTCTTC.